This T cell receptor beta chain comes out of a study of blood T cell repertoires in COVID-19. Background on the study: Sample material is recorded as cDNA or gDNA derived from T cells, B-cell-depleted T cells, or PBMCs.

Per the original data handling: For nucleated cells, counts were estimated from reference gene primer amplification. Libraries were prepared by immunoSEQ multiplex PCR; TCRdb keeps only in-frame clonotypes and omits some of them. From that table come the V and J calls and clone size; the DNA was used to work out D and trimming. The sample holds some 150,000 clones, about 85% seen once. This clonotype was obtained from a human donor with acute or convalescent COVID-19. The donor label of this sample is uncertain. The sequenced sample consisted of peripheral blood.

This chain's CDR3 is CASSPPGQGGNYGYTF. The CDR3 nucleotides read TGTGCCAGCAGCCCCCCGGGACAGGGGGGTAACTATGGCTACACCTTC. The chain links TRBV5-8 to TRBJ1-2, with 11 bases lining up with TRBD1. V gave up 4 bases and J gave up 1 base; unmatched junction bases: 6. In germline, CDR1 is SGHTS, CDR2 YDEGEE. The CDR3 consists of 16 residues.